One T cell receptor (beta chain) is described in this entry. The sample belongs to a study of T cells after yellow fever vaccination. The CDR3 loop spans 18 amino acids. With 7 bases clipped from V and 0 bases from J, the junction kept 13 bases outside the gene matches. Germline CDR1 reads SGHRS; CDR2 reads YFSETQ. By 5'RACE template switching, TCR cDNA was produced, with a universal primer site and UMIs added in the process. TCRdb processed the 5' RACE reads anew with MiXCR; each CDR3 protein has one entry. The data contain 200,000 to 300,000 distinct CDR3 sequences, 13% of them singletons. The source material was CD4+ T cells sorted from PBMCs, sampled 45 days after the yellow fever booster vaccination. The origin of this receptor is a young man who received the YFV17D yellow fever vaccine. The gene calls are TRBV5-1 and TRBJ2-6, with 7 bases matching TRBD1. Here the CDR3 DNA reads TGCGCCAGCCGCGCAGGGGGAGTCACACACTCTGGGGCCAACGTCCTGACTTTC. Translating it yields CASRAGGVTHSGANVLTF.